Included here is one T cell receptor (beta chain) sequence, with context. Its antigen is unidentified. The data stem from a study of T cells after yellow fever vaccination. About the study: For low cell numbers, libraries were made with SMART-Seq v4 Ultra Low Input. Study-wide results and limits: It was a small share of clonotypes that appeared in both CD4 and CD8 compartments.

TCRdb processed the 5' RACE reads anew with MiXCR; each CDR3 protein has one entry. The sample gives around 610,000 distinct CDR3 sequences, less than 15% of which show up once; more than 13% is in the top ten. The germline gives CDR1 SEHNR, CDR2 FQNEAQ (reference sequence). This CDR3 region has 16 residues. V was cut by 6 bases and J by 0 bases, with 12 bases left in between. Sequenced material: PBMCs, taken on the day of the yellow fever booster vaccination. The V and J genes are TRBV7-9 and TRBJ2-6; no clear D. The TCR sequence derives from a man aged 25 to 45 who received the YFV17D yellow fever vaccine. CDR3 amino acids: CASRPRRTSGANVLTF. The CDR3 DNA sequence: TGTGCCAGCAGGCCGCGGCGGACCTCTGGGGCCAACGTCCTGACTTTC.